One and the same sample provided the 14 T cell receptor beta chains below, sequenced in a study of T-cell reconstitution after alpha-beta-depleted transplantation in children. Unique molecular identifiers were incorporated into the prepared TCRbeta library. TCRdb re-analysed the PCR reads in MiXCR, keeping a single row per CDR3 protein. Altogether around 700,000 distinct CDR3 sequences are present, about an eighth being singletons, with the ten largest covering around 0.76%. This sample comprised PBMCs, obtained before TCRalphabeta/CD19-depleted stem cell transplant. These receptors came from a girl aged 2 to 9 with congenital amegakaryocytic thrombocytopenia, due to receive a stem cell transplant.

V is TRBV7-2 and J is TRBJ2-7; D not certain. The CDR3 has 13 amino acids. Trimming took off 2 bases at V and 6 bases at J, with 11 bases between the two ends. CDR1 and CDR2 from the germline V gene are SGHTA and FQGNSA. The CDR3 reads CASSLIRQGEQYF. In DNA, the CDR3 is TGTGCCAGCAGCTTAATACGCCAAGGCGAGCAGTACTTC. Looking up the rest from reference TRBV7-2 and TRBJ2-7 gives the full variable domain: GAGVSQSPSNKVTEKGKDVELRCDPISGHTALYWYRQSLGQGLEFLIYFQGNSAPDKSGLPSDRFSAERTGGSVSTLTIQRTQQEDSAVYLCASSLIRQGEQYFGPGTRLTVT.

There are many counts of this clonotype. The rearrangement uses TRBV20-1 and TRBJ1-5; tentatively, D is TRBD1 (5 bases). CDR1 and CDR2 (germline): DFQATT, SNEGSKA (reference sequence). V lost 7 bases, J lost 6 bases, and 25 bases lay in between. The length of the CDR3 is 16 residues. The CDR3 bases are TGCAGTGTTAATGAAGTTCGCGGGGACCCCTTTCAGCCCCAGCATTTT. Protein: CSVNEVRGDPFQPQHF.

The table lists this clonotype with many counts. This chain joins TRBV11-2 and TRBJ2-2; 8 nucleotides match TRBD2. The CDR3 runs 18 residues. Unmatched junction bases numbered 10, after V lost 2 bases and J lost 2 bases. The V gene's germline CDR1 is SGHAT and CDR2 FQNNGV. The CDR3 nucleotides are TGTGCCAGCAGCTTAAGATTTCTGGGACTAGGTAACACCGGGGAGCTGTTTTTT. Amino acid sequence: CASSLRFLGLGNTGELFF.

This clonotype occurred a few times. The J gene is TRBJ1-1, the V gene TRBV28; 9 bases match TRBD1. V was clipped by 6 bases and J by 8 bases; unmatched bases: 10. Germline V CDR1 and CDR2: MDHEN, SYDVKM. The CDR3 is 14 residues long. The CDR3 spells CASSPTRTGVEAFF. DNA of the CDR3: TGTGCCAGCAGCCCCACCAGGACAGGGGTAGAAGCTTTCTTT. The full variable domain, its missing parts supplied by reference TRBV28 and TRBJ1-1, is DVKVTQSSRYLVKRTGEKVFLECVQDMDHENMFWYRQDPGLGLRLIYFSYDVKMKEKGDIPEGYSVSREKKERFSLILESASTNQTSMYLCASSPTRTGVEAFFGQGTRLTVV.

The CDR3 loop reads CASSFQVFSGNTIYF. The CDR3 bases are TGTGCCAGCAGTTTTCAGGTTTTCTCTGGAAACACCATATATTTT. V is TRBV12-3 or TRBV12-4 and J is TRBJ1-3; no clear D gene. The CDR3 covers 15 residues. The V gene lost 3 bases and the J gene lost 0 bases, with 9 bases spanning the gap.

This clonotype was seen at least ten times. The rearrangement uses TRBV5-1 and TRBJ2-2, with D hard to call. Trimming cost V 4 bases and J 1 base, with 8 bases left between them. Per germline, CDR1 SGHRS and CDR2 YFSETQ. The length of the CDR3 is 14 residues. The CDR3 nucleotides are TGCGCCAGCAGCCTCCCGATGAACACCGGGGAGCTGTTTTTT. This gives the protein CASSLPMNTGELFF.

The chain couples TRBV6-2 or TRBV6-3 to TRBJ2-3; D might be TRBD1 (5 bases). The CDR3 contains 14 residues. V dropped 7 bases and J dropped 2 bases, with 13 bases sitting between them. In germline, CDR1 is MNHEY, CDR2 SVGEGT. CDR3 bases: TGTGCCAGCACCTTGACAGTTCACACAGATACGCAGTATTTT. Protein: CASTLTVHTDTQYF.

This clonotype was counted many times. This sequence joins TRBV6-5 and TRBJ2-3; 14 bases are shared with TRBD2. This CDR3 has 17 residues. With 2 bases clipped from V and 7 bases from J, the junction kept 8 bases outside the gene matches. In germline, CDR1 is MNHEY, CDR2 SVGAGI. CDR3 loop: CASSYVSGLAGVNTQYF. CDR3 nucleotide sequence: TGTGCCAGCAGTTACGTCTCGGGACTAGCGGGAGTAAATACGCAGTATTTT.

This clonotype has a handful of counts. The genes are TRBV29-1 and TRBJ2-1; 7 nucleotides line up with TRBD2. The CDR3 is made up of 13 amino acids. V lost 7 bases, J lost 11 bases, and 14 bases stayed unmatched. Germline V gene sequence: CDR1 SQVTM, CDR2 ANQGSEA. The CDR3 protein is CSADVGASGKQFF. The DNA of the CDR3 is TGCAGCGCTGACGTTGGCGCTAGCGGAAAGCAGTTCTTC.

The chain joins TRBV7-8 to TRBJ2-1; 11 nucleotides line up with TRBD2. CDR1 is SGHVS and CDR2 is FQNEAQ in the germline V gene. V was clipped by 1 base and J by 5 bases; unmatched bases: 13. This CDR3 contains 19 residues. Written as DNA, the CDR3 is TGTGCCAGCAGCTTAGACCGCCTCTTACTAGCGGGAGTACACAATGAGCAGTTCTTC. Protein sequence: CASSLDRLLLAGVHNEQFF.

CDR3 protein: CASSAEWGSGRGYEQYF. As DNA, the CDR3 is TGTGCCAGTAGTGCAGAATGGGGATCAGGGAGAGGTTACGAGCAGTACTTC. The rearrangement links TRBV19 to TRBJ2-7; D could derive from TRBD1 or TRBD2 (5 bases each). Trimming pared 5 bases from V and 4 bases from J, leaving 24 bases between. This CDR3 is built from 17 residues. Germline CDR1 is LNHDA and CDR2 is SQIVND (reference sequence).

The chain carries TRBV30 and TRBJ1-5; 7 nucleotides line up with TRBD1. Germline values: CDR1 GTSNPN, CDR2 SVGIG (reference sequence). CDR3 length equals 15 residues. Trimming took 0 bases from V and 2 from J; bases not matched to a gene: 4. Written as DNA, the CDR3 is TGTGCCTGGAGTGTCCTCGGGACAGGCAATCAGCCCCAGCATTTT. Amino acids: CAWSVLGTGNQPQHF.

This clonotype was seen many times. The V call is TRBV6-1, the J call TRBJ2-1; TRBD2 aligns across 7 bases. Germline trimming cut 9 bases from V and 7 bases from J; bases unmatched to any gene: 15. Germline-derived CDR1 and CDR2 are MNHNS and SASEGT. This CDR3 is built from 15 residues. CDR3 sequence: CASTRTGRRANEQFF. The CDR3 nucleotides read TGTGCCAGTACAAGAACCGGGAGGCGGGCGAATGAGCAGTTCTTC.

There are a few counts of this clonotype. The chain employs TRBV19 and TRBJ1-1; no reliable D call. Germline V gene sequence: CDR1 LNHDA, CDR2 SQIVND (reference sequence). The V end was cut by 8 bases, the J end by 5 bases, with 15 bases between. The CDR3 totals 13 residues. The CDR3 reads CASSTVAGTEAFF. CDR3 sequence (DNA): TGTGCCAGTTCTACAGTTGCGGGGACTGAAGCTTTCTTT.